This T cell receptor (beta chain) was captured in a study of T cells in tuberculosis. Study-level background: A South African cohort included IGRA-negative adolescents, latently infected IGRA-positive adolescents and adults with active tuberculosis.

Study observations and caveats: Smaller distances to GMM-specific TCRs suggested their expansion in active tuberculosis. Cases with active tuberculosis were adults, while controls were adolescents. Smaller alpha distances in active tuberculosis partly reflected shorter CDR3-alpha lengths.

The assay was immunoSEQ multiplex PCR, and TCRdb's table has in-frame clones only and misses some. The sample consists of 28,000 or so clones, around 90% of them appearing once. CDR3 size: 13 residues. Germline trimming cut 4 bases from V and 8 bases from J; bases unmatched to any gene: 7. Germline V lookup: CDR1 SGHDN, CDR2 FVKESK. A word on this clone: The antigen remains undetermined.

The chain couples TRBV14 to TRBJ1-2; 7 positions match TRBD1. This TCR was sampled from a donor under 30 with latent tuberculosis or without tuberculosis infection. Sequenced: PBMCs. The CDR3 nucleotides read TGTGCCAGCAGCCCCGACAGGGTTCGGGGCTACACCTTC. Residues: CASSPDRVRGYTF. Full variable domain (missing parts from reference TRBV14 and TRBJ1-2): EAGVTQFPSHSVIEKGQTVTLRCDPISGHDNLYWYRRVMGKEIKFLLHFVKESKQDESGMPNNRFLAERTGGTYSTLKVQPAELEDSGVYFCASSPDRVRGYTFGSGTRLTVV.